The rows below give T cell receptor beta chains drawn from one sample of a study of blood T cell repertoires in COVID-19. Clones were sequenced by immunoSEQ multiplex PCR, and TCRdb holds only the in-frame ones, with some missing. The sample shows 20,000 to 25,000 clones, over 75% of them seen only once. The sample consisted of peripheral blood. The receptors were sampled from a human donor in a cohort sampled during active COVID-19. The donor label of this sample is uncertain. Both conserved end residues are part of each CDR3. The D gene is left open where the match is weak. Size tells how often a clone was seen (once, few, many) or the class of an expanded clone, and some rows leave it out.

>TRBJ1-2|-|-|TRBV20-1
TGCAGTGCTAGTCTATCTGCACGCTATGGCTACACCTTC
CSASLSARYGYTF
>TRBJ2-1|-|TRBD1|TRBV6-2/TRBV6-3
TGTGCCAGCAGCAGGTTGGGGACAGGGGGCAATGAGCAGTTCTTC
CASSRLGTGGNEQFF
>TRBJ1-4|-|-|TRBV18
TGTGCCAGCTCACTGATACAGGGTCCTAATGAAAAACTGTTTTTT
CASSLIQGPNEKLFF
>TRBJ2-3|-|TRBD1|TRBV19
TGTGCCAGTAGCAACAGGGGGCCGAGCACAGATACGCAGTATTTT
CASSNRGPSTDTQYF
>TRBJ2-1|-|TRBD2|TRBV24-1
TGTGCCACCAGTGACTTGAGCGGGAGCTCCTACAATGAGCAGTTCTTC
CATSDLSGSSYNEQFF
>TRBJ2-6|-|-|TRBV21-1
TGTGCCAGCAGCAACGGACAGGGGTGGAACTCTGGGGCCAACGTCCTGACTTTC
CASSNGQGWNSGANVLTF
>TRBJ2-5|-|-|TRBV5-1
TGCGCCAGCAGCTTGGTTTCTGTAGAAGAGACCCAGTACTTC
CASSLVSVEETQYF
>TRBJ1-2|-|-|TRBV5-6
TGTGCCAGCAGCTTGCGGGGGGCCTACTATGGCTACACCTTC
CASSLRGAYYGYTF
>TRBJ2-1|-|TRBD1|TRBV27
TGTGCCAGCAACACTCTTTACGGAGGACAGGACCACAATGAGCAGTTCTTC
CASNTLYGGQDHNEQFF
>TRBJ2-1|-|TRBD1|TRBV29-1
TGCAGCGTGAGAGACAGGGGAGCCTACAATGAGCAGTTCTTC
CSVRDRGAYNEQFF
>TRBJ2-5|-|-|TRBV3-1/TRBV3-2
TGTGCCAGCAGCCAAGTCCCTGGGGGCAAAGGGACGACGAAGACCCAGTACTTC
CASSQVPGGKGTTKTQYF
>TRBJ2-5|-|TRBD2|TRBV27
TGTGCCAGCAGTTCTTTAGCGGGAGTAAAGGAGACCCAGTACTTC
CASSSLAGVKETQYF
>TRBJ2-2|-|-|TRBV30
TGTGCCTCGCCGAGGTACACCGGGGAGCTGTTTTTT
CASPRYTGELFF
>TRBJ2-7|-|-|TRBV6-5
TGTGCCAGCAGCCTAAGGGGATGGGCAGCCTACGAGCAGTACTTC
CASSLRGWAAYEQYF
>TRBJ1-1|-|TRBD1|TRBV18
TGTGCCAGCTCACAGGGGGCGGACACTGAAGCTTTCTTT
CASSQGADTEAFF
>TRBJ2-7|-|-|TRBV7-9
TGTGCCAGCAGCTTTTCGAGCTCCTACGAGCAGTACTTC
CASSFSSSYEQYF
>TRBJ2-3|-|TRBD2|TRBV3-1/TRBV3-2
TGTGCCAGCAGTCGAAAAGCGGGAGTGGTGACTGGCACAGATACGCAGTATTTT
CASSRKAGVVTGTDTQYF
>TRBJ1-5|-|TRBD1|TRBV10-3
TGTGCCATCAGTGAGTCCGGACAGGGGGGGGGTCAGCCCCAGCATTTT
CAISESGQGGGQPQHF
>TRBJ2-1|-|TRBD2|TRBV5-8
TGTGCCAGCAGCTTGGTTGGGACTAGCGGGAGTGGGACCTACAATGAGCAGTTCTTC
CASSLVGTSGSGTYNEQFF
>TRBJ2-3|-|-|TRBV7-3
TGTGCCAGCAGCTTAGAGAAAGGACATCGTCCAGATACGCAGTATTTT
CASSLEKGHRPDTQYF
>TRBJ2-1|-|-|TRBV19
TGTGCCAGTAGTCCTCAGGGATTGGCGTTCAATGAGCAGTTCTTC
CASSPQGLAFNEQFF
>TRBJ1-2|-|-|TRBV2
TGTGCCAGCATCCCGGGGGGGGTAGGACGGTATGGCTACACCTTC
CASIPGGVGRYGYTF
>TRBJ1-3|-|-|TRBV5-1
TGCGCCAGCAGCTCCGGGACTCCTAGCTCTGGAAACACCATATATTTT
CASSSGTPSSGNTIYF
>TRBJ2-7|-|TRBD2|TRBV4-1
TGCGCCAGCAGCCCTGGGAGGGGTAGGAACGAGCAGTACTTC
CASSPGRGRNEQYF
>TRBJ2-7|once|TRBD1|TRBV15
TGTGCCACCAGCAGGAGGACAGGGTTTTCCTACGAGCAGTACTTC
CATSRRTGFSYEQYF
>TRBJ2-7|-|-|TRBV11-3
TGTGCCAGCAGTAAGCGGGCCTCCTACGAGCAGTACTTC
CASSKRASYEQYF
>TRBJ1-2|-|TRBD1|TRBV9
TGTGCCAGCAGCATAGACAGGGGGCGATTGGACTATGGCTACACCTTC
CASSIDRGRLDYGYTF
>TRBJ2-1|few|-|TRBV6-5
TGTGCCAGCAGTTACCAACAGAACTACAATGAGCAGTTCTTC
CASSYQQNYNEQFF
>TRBJ1-1|-|TRBD1|TRBV10-3
TGTGCCATCAGTATAGGACAGGAGAACACTGAAGCTTTCTTT
CAISIGQENTEAFF
>TRBJ1-2|-|TRBD1|TRBV5-1
TGCGCCAGCTCCTTTGGGGACAGGGGTGATGGCTACACCTTC
CASSFGDRGDGYTF
>TRBJ2-1|-|TRBD1|TRBV5-1
TGCGCCAGCCAGGGGGCCAACTCCTACAATGAGCAGTTCTTC
CASQGANSYNEQFF
>TRBJ1-2|-|-|TRBV7-7
TGTGCTAGCAGCCTCTCAGTAGGATACTATAATGGCTACACCTTC
CASSLSVGYYNGYTF
>TRBJ2-5|-|-|TRBV5-5
TGTGCCAGCAGCTTTAGGACAGAACAAGAGACCCAGTACTTC
CASSFRTEQETQYF
>TRBJ2-1|few|-|TRBV7-7
TGTGCCAGCAGCTTAGCGGGAACGGGGAATGAGCAGTTCTTC
CASSLAGTGNEQFF
>TRBJ2-5|-|TRBD1|TRBV10-2
TGCGCCAGCAGTGGGGGGACAGGGGAGGGGGTAACCCAGTACTTC
CASSGGTGEGVTQYF
>TRBJ2-1|few|-|TRBV7-3
TGTGCCAGCAGCCCCGGTCTAGGGGATGAGCAGTTCTTC
CASSPGLGDEQFF
>TRBJ1-3|-|-|TRBV5-1
TGCGCCAGCAGCTTGGCGTCTTCCACGAGCTCTGGAAACACCATATATTTT
CASSLASSTSSGNTIYF
>TRBJ2-1|-|TRBD2|TRBV10-1
TGCGCCAGCAGTGAGGGCGGACTAGCGGGAAATGAGCAGTTCTTC
CASSEGGLAGNEQFF
>TRBJ2-1|-|-|TRBV30
TGTGCCTGGAGTGATCGTAAAAATGAGCAGTTCTTC
CAWSDRKNEQFF
>TRBJ2-1|few|TRBD2|TRBV5-4
TGTGCCAGCAGCCTGGGGACTAGCGGGAGGGGAAAGAGTGAGCAGTTCTTC
CASSLGTSGRGKSEQFF
>TRBJ1-6|-|-|TRBV28
TGTGCCAGCAGTACCGGGGGTTATGCCCTCCACTTT
CASSTGGYALHF
>TRBJ1-6|-|TRBD1|TRBV28
TGTGCCAGCAGTTTAAACCAGGGGGCCGGTTCACCCCTCCACTTT
CASSLNQGAGSPLHF
>TRBJ2-5|-|-|TRBV28
TGTGCCAGCAGTGATCGGGGGACGGGGCAAGAGACCCAGTACTTC
CASSDRGTGQETQYF
>TRBJ2-7|-|TRBD2|TRBV4-2
TGTGCCAGCAGCCCCGGCGGCAGCGGGAAATTTCAAGAGCAGTACTTC
CASSPGGSGKFQEQYF
>TRBJ2-5|-|TRBD2|TRBV28
TGTGCCAGCAGCCGGCGGGAGGCGGCGGAGACCCAGTACTTC
CASSRREAAETQYF
>TRBJ2-3|once|-|TRBV11-2
TGTGCCAGCAGCGCCGATTTGCACAGGGATACGCAGTATTTT
CASSADLHRDTQYF